Listed below are T cell receptor beta chains from one sample, sequenced in a study of blood T cell repertoires in COVID-19. Measured with immunoSEQ multiplex PCR; TCRdb has only the in-frame clones, and not every one. Here the sample spans about 490,000 clones, 70% to 90% being singletons. Sequencing was performed on peripheral blood. The receptors stem from a human donor in a cohort sampled during active COVID-19. Both conserved end residues are part of each CDR3. Each record gives: CDR3 DNA, CDR3 protein, clone size, D gene, V gene, J gene. A D gene is named only where the DNA matches it firmly. Clone size, where shown, is once, few, many, or a class for clones that have expanded.

DNA: TGTGCCAGCAGCTTCTCTGCAGCGGGAGGCAATGAGCAGTTCTTC
CDR3: CASSFSAAGGNEQFF
size: NA
D: TRBD2
V: TRBV7-3
J: TRBJ2-1

DNA: TGTGCCAGCCAGAGGAATACTGAAGCTTTCTTT
CDR3: CASQRNTEAFF
size: once
D: NA
V: TRBV12-3/TRBV12-4
J: TRBJ1-1

DNA: TGTGCCAGCAGCCCCCTCGGACAGGAGGACAATGAGCAGTTCTTC
CDR3: CASSPLGQEDNEQFF
size: NA
D: TRBD1
V: TRBV5-6
J: TRBJ2-1

DNA: TGTGCCAGCAGCCAAGATCCGTGGGTTGGACAGGGGGCGATCGGGAACACTGAAGCTTTCTTT
CDR3: CASSQDPWVGQGAIGNTEAFF
size: NA
D: TRBD1
V: TRBV3-1/TRBV3-2
J: TRBJ1-1

DNA: TGTGCCAGCAGCTTTGAGCGGGGAGCCTCCTACGAGCAGTACTTC
CDR3: CASSFERGASYEQYF
size: NA
D: TRBD2
V: TRBV11-2
J: TRBJ2-7

DNA: TGTGCCAGCAGCTATGGTGGACTCCAAGAGACCCAGTACTTC
CDR3: CASSYGGLQETQYF
size: NA
D: NA
V: TRBV11-2
J: TRBJ2-5

DNA: TGCGCCAGCGCGCTAGCGGGAGGTGCAGATACGCAGTATTTT
CDR3: CASALAGGADTQYF
size: NA
D: TRBD2
V: TRBV4-1
J: TRBJ2-3

DNA: TGTGCCAGTACCACGTCCGGGCTAGCGGTTAATGAGCAGTTCTTC
CDR3: CASTTSGLAVNEQFF
size: NA
D: TRBD2
V: TRBV19
J: TRBJ2-1

DNA: TGTGCCAGCTCACCACAGGCGGGGGTGATAGATACGCAGTATTTT
CDR3: CASSPQAGVIDTQYF
size: once
D: TRBD2
V: TRBV18
J: TRBJ2-3

DNA: TGTGCCAGCAGCCAGGACAGGGGTGAATGGAATGAGCAGTTCTTC
CDR3: CASSQDRGEWNEQFF
size: NA
D: TRBD1
V: TRBV11-1
J: TRBJ2-1

DNA: TGTGCCAGCAGTAGTACTGGACTGGCTTTCAATGAGCAGTTCTTC
CDR3: CASSSTGLAFNEQFF
size: NA
D: NA
V: TRBV28
J: TRBJ2-1